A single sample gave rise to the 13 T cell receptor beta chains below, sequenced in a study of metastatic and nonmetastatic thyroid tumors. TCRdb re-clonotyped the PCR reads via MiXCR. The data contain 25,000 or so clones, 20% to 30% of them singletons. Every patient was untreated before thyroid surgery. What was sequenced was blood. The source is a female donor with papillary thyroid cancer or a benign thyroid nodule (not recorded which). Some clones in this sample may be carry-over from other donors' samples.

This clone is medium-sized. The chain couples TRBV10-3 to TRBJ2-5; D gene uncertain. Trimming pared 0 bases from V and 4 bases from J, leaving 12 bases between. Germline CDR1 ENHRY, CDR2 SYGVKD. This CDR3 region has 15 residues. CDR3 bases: TGTGCCATCAGTGAGTCGAGTGTACGGGCAGAGACCCAGTACTTC. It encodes CAISESSVRAETQYF.

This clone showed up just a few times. The CDR3 DNA sequence: TGCGCCAGGGGGGTGGGAGGGCCTTGGACAGATACGCAGTATTTT. This gives the protein CARGVGGPWTDTQYF. The V gene is TRBV10-1, the J gene TRBJ2-3, with TRBD2 identical over 7 bases. CDR1 and CDR2 from the germline V gene are WNHNN and SYGVQD (reference sequence). This CDR3 is 15 amino acids long. Losses at the gene ends were 9 bases for V and 3 bases for J; bases not matched to a gene: 12.

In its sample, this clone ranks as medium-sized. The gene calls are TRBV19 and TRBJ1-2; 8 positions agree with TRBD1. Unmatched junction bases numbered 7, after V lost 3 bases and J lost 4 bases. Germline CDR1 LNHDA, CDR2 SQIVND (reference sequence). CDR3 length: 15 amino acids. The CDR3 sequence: CASSIPGQGSYGYTF. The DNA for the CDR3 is TGTGCCAGTAGTATCCCCGGACAGGGAAGCTATGGCTACACCTTC. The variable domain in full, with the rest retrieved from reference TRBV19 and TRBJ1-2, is DGGITQSPKYLFRKEGQNVTLSCEQNLNHDAMYWYRQDPGQGLRLIYYSQIVNDFQKGDIAEGYSVSREKKESFPLTVTSAQKNPTAFYLCASSIPGQGSYGYTFGSGTRLTVV.

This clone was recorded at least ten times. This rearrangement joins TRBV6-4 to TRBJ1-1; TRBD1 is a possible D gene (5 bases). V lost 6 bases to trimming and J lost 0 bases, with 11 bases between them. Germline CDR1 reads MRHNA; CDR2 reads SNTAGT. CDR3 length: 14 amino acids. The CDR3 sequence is CASSPGTVNTEAFF. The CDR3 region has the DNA TGTGCCAGCAGCCCCGGGACGGTGAACACTGAAGCTTTCTTT.

The CDR3 here is CASSEVRSSVVYEQYF. As DNA, the CDR3 is TGCGCCAGCAGCGAAGTCCGTTCTAGCGTGGTCTACGAGCAGTACTTC. The chain recombines TRBV4-1 with TRBJ2-7; perhaps TRBD2 as D (6 bases). V was cut by 5 bases and J by 3 bases, with 20 bases left in between. This CDR3 contains 16 residues. CDR1 is MGHRA and CDR2 is YSYEKL in the germline V gene.

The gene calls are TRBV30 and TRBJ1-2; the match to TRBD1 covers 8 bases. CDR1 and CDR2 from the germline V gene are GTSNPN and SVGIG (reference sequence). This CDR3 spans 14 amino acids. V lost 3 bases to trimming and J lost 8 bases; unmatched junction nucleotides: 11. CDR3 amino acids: CAWRSDRGWGGYTF. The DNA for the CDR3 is TGTGCCTGGAGATCCGACAGGGGATGGGGCGGCTACACCTTC.

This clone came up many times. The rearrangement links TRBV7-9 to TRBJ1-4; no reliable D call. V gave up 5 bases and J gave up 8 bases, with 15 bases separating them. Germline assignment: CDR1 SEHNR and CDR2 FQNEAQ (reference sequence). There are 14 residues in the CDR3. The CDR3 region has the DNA TGTGCCAGCAGCCTCGTAGTTCCGGGCGAAAAACTGTTTTTT. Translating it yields CASSLVVPGEKLFF.

The CDR3 nucleotides read TGCGCCAGCAGCCCCGGCGGAGGGGAGGATGAAGCTTTCTTT. Translating gives CASSPGGGEDEAFF. The chain employs TRBV5-1 and TRBJ1-1; D might be TRBD1 (5 bases). The CDR3 length is 14 residues. Germline V gene lookup returns CDR1 SGHRS and CDR2 YFSETQ. V lost 4 bases and J 7 bases, leaving 17 bases between the germline ends.

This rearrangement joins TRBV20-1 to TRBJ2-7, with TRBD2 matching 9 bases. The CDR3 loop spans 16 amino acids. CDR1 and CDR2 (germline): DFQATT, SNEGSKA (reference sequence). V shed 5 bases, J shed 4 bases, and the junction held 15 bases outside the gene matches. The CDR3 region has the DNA TGCAGTGCTCACTACCGGAGGGCTAGCGGGACATACGAGCAGTACTTC. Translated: CSAHYRRASGTYEQYF.

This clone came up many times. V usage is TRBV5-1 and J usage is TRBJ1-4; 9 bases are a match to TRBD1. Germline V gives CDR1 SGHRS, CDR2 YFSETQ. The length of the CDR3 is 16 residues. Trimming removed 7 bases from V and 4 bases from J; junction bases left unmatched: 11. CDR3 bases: TGCGCCAGCCGGGACAGGGATCGTGGGCTTAATGAAAAACTGTTTTTT. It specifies CASRDRDRGLNEKLFF.

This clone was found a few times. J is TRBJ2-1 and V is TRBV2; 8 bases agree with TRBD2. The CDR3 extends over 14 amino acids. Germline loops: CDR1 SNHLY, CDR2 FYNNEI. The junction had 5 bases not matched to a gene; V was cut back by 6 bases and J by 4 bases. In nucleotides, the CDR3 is TGTGCCAGCAGAGAGGTAGCGGGATACAATGAGCAGTTCTTC. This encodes CASREVAGYNEQFF.

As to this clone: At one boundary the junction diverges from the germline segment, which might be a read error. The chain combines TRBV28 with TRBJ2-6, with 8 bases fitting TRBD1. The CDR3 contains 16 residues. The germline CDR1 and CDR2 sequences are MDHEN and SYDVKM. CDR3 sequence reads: CASTTGDLPGANVLTF. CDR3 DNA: TGTGCCAGCACGACAGGGGACCTCCCTGGGGCAAACGTCCTGACTTTC. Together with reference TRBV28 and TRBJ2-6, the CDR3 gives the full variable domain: DVKVTQSSRYLVKRTGEKVFLECVQDMDHENMFWYRQDPGLGLRLIYFSYDVKMKEKGDIPEGYSVSREKKERFSLILESASTNQTSMYLCASTTGDLPGANVLTFGAGSRLTVL.

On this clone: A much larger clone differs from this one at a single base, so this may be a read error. Here the CDR3 reads CASSQRGNCEKLFF. For the CDR3, the DNA is TGTGCCAGCAGCCAGAGAGGTAACTGTGAAAAACTGTTTTTT. V usage is TRBV16 and J usage is TRBJ1-4, with D hard to call. V lost 3 bases to trimming and J lost 7 bases, with 12 bases between them. Germline CDR1 KGHSY, CDR2 FQNENV. The CDR3 totals 14 residues. The entire variable domain, with the rest obtained from reference TRBV16 and TRBJ1-4, is as follows: GEEVAQTPKHLVRGEGQKAKLYCAPIKGHSYVFWYQQVLKNEFKFLISFQNENVFDETGMPKERFSAKCLPNSPCSLEIQATKLEDSAVYFCASSQRGNCEKLFFGSGTQLSVL.